Detailed here is one T cell receptor beta chain. The data originate from a study of OX40 agonist ivuxolimab in advanced cancers. Study summary: Every patient in dose escalation had hepatocellular carcinoma, melanoma, renal cell or head and neck cancer. Of the patients, three showed partial responses, one with hepatocellular carcinoma and two with cutaneous melanoma.

Patients who had autoimmune disease history or got systemic immunosuppression were left out. CDR3 size: 17 residues. CDR1 and CDR2 from the germline V gene are MGHRA and YSYEKL. The trim removed 0 bases at V and 0 bases at J, leaving 6 bases unmatched. The method was immunoSEQ multiplex PCR; TCRdb's version includes in-frame clones alone and lacks a portion of them. The sample shows about 63,000 clones, around 87% of them seen only once. V usage is TRBV4-1 and J usage is TRBJ2-7; 9 bases align to TRBD2. The sequence was collected from an adult with an advanced solid tumor such as melanoma, head and neck, liver or kidney cancer. Sequencing used CD4+ or CD8+ T cells sorted from blood, obtained in a trial of the OX40 agonist ivuxolimab. CDR3 DNA sequence: TGCGCCAGCAGCCAAGATCGGGGCGGGGGGGCCTCCTACGAGCAGTACTTC. As protein: CASSQDRGGGASYEQYF.